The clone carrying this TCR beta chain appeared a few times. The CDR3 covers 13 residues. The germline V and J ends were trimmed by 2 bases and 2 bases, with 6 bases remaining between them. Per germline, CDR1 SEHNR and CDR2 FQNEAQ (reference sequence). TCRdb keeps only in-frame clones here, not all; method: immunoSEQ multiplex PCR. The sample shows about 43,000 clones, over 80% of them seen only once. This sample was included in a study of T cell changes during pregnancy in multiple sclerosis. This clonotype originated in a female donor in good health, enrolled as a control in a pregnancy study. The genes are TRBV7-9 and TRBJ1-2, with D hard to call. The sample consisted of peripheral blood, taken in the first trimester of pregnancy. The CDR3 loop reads CASSLPGNYGYTF. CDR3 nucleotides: TGTGCCAGCAGCTTACCGGGGAACTATGGCTACACCTTC. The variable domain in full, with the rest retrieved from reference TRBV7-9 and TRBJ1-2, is DTGVSQNPRHKITKRGQNVTFRCDPISEHNRLYWYRQTLGQGPEFLTYFQNEAQLEKSRLLSDRFSAERPKGSFSTLEIQRTEQGDSAMYLCASSLPGNYGYTFGSGTRLTVV.